This T cell receptor (beta chain) was sequenced in a study of identical twins. This clonotype was seen only a few times. The antigen remains unidentified. Findings and limits, study-wide: Memory repertoires showed no such pattern, whereas abundant cord blood beta clonotypes carried fewer insertions. Recombination models fit unrelated individuals' TCR alpha sharing but underestimated twins'. These conclusions were based on statistical analysis (cross-sectional, not following the same donors).

The CDR3 contains 14 residues. Germline CDR1 is DFQATT and CDR2 is SNEGSKA (reference sequence). Trimming took 3 bases from V and 2 from J, leaving 14 bases between them. TCRdb passed the 5' RACE reads through MiXCR, listing each CDR3 protein once. This table has approximately 260,000 distinct CDR3 sequences, roughly 8.7% appearing once. The same data also contributed to another study, on yellow fever vaccine responses in identical twins.

The TCR originated in a woman aged 18-29 years in good health. The source material was CD8+ T cells sorted from blood. V and J are TRBV20-1 and TRBJ2-7, with a tentative D call TRBD1 (6 bases). Here the CDR3 reads CSARRGGEPYEQYF. The CDR3 region has the DNA TGCAGTGCTAGGAGAGGGGGAGAGCCCTACGAGCAGTACTTC.